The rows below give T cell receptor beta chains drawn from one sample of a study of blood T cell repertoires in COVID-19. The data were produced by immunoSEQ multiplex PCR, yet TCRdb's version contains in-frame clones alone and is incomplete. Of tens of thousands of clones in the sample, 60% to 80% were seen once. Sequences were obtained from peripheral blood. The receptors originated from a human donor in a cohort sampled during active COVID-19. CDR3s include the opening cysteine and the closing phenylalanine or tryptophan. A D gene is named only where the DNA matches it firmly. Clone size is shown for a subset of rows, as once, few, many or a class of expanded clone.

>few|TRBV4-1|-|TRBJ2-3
CASSRTSESRTDTQYF
TGCGCCAGCAGCCGCACTAGTGAATCACGGACAGATACGCAGTATTTT
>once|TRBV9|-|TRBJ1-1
CASSAGLGQAFF
TGTGCCAGCAGCGCGGGCCTGGGGCAGGCTTTCTTT
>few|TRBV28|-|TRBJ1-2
CASSSGIYGYTF
TGTGCCAGCAGTTCCGGGATCTATGGCTACACCTTC
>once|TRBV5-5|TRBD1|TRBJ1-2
CASSGPGQRGNYGYTF
TGTGCCAGCAGCGGACCGGGACAGCGAGGAAACTATGGCTACACCTTC
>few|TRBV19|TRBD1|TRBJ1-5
CASSPTGGQTQPQHF
TGTGCCAGTAGTCCTACAGGGGGCCAGACTCAGCCCCAGCATTTT
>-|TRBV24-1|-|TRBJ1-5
CATSGLNQPQHF
TGTGCCACCAGTGGACTGAATCAGCCCCAGCATTTT
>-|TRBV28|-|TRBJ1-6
CASSTNPGNSPLHF
TGTGCCAGCAGTACCAACCCAGGGAACTCACCCCTCCACTTT
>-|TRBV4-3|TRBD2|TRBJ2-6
CASGLRASGRLSSGANVLTF
TGCGCCAGCGGCCTCCGGGCTAGCGGGAGGTTATCCTCTGGGGCCAACGTCCTGACTTTC
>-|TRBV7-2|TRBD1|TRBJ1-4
CASSRDSSNEKLFF
TGTGCCAGCAGCCGGGACAGTAGTAATGAAAAACTGTTTTTT
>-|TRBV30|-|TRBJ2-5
CAWSLSAGETQYF
TGTGCCTGGAGCCTTTCGGCGGGAGAGACCCAGTACTTC
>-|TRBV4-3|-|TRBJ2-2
CASSQERGTNTGELFF
TGCGCCAGCAGCCAAGAAAGGGGGACCAACACCGGGGAGCTGTTTTTT
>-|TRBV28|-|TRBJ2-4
CASSLTGRSGRGNIQYF
TGTGCCAGCAGCCTCACCGGACGGTCCGGGCGAGGGAACATTCAGTACTTC
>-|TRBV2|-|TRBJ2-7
CASSESLAGYEQYF
TGTGCCAGCAGTGAATCACTAGCTGGCTACGAGCAGTACTTC
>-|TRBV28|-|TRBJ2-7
CASSLSRYRNEQYF
TGTGCCAGCAGTTTAAGCAGGTATCGGAACGAGCAGTACTTC
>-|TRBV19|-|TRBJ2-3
CAPYSEATDTQYF
TGTGCACCATATAGTGAAGCCACAGATACGCAGTATTTT
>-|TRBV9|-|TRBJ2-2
CASSASGTQGTGELFF
TGTGCCAGCAGCGCCTCCGGGACCCAGGGGACCGGGGAGCTGTTTTTT
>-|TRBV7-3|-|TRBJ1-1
CASSQWVARGTEAFF
TGTGCCAGCAGCCAATGGGTCGCCCGGGGCACTGAAGCTTTCTTT
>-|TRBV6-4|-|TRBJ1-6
CASSDSINSPLHF
TGTGCCAGCAGTGACTCCATTAATTCACCCCTCCACTTT
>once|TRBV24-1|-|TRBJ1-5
CATSDSRWGGGINQPQHF
-
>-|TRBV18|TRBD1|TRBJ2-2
CASSPGTGKFNTGELFF
TGTGCCAGCTCACCCGGGACAGGAAAGTTTAACACCGGGGAGCTGTTTTTT
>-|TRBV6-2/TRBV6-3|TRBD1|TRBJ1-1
CASSRMDRALEAFF
TGTGCCAGCAGTAGAATGGACAGGGCCCTTGAAGCTTTCTTT
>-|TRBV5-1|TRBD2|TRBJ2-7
CASSSGEAGGEQYF
TGCGCCAGCAGCTCGGGCGAAGCGGGGGGGGAGCAGTACTTC
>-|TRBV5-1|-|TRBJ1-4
CASSLAVNEKLFF
TGCGCCAGCAGCTTGGCAGTTAATGAAAAACTGTTTTTT
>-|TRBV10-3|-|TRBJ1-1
CAISAGMTEAFF
TGTGCCATCAGTGCAGGGATGACTGAAGCTTTCTTT
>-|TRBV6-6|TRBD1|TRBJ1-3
CASSPGQGARGNTIYF
TGTGCCAGCAGCCCGGGACAGGGGGCGAGGGGAAACACCATATATTTT
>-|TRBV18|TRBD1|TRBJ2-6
CASSPGQGYSGANVLTF
TGTGCCAGCTCACCAGGACAGGGGTATTCTGGGGCCAACGTCCTGACTTTC
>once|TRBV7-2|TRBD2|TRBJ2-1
CASSLARRTSAVEQFF
TGTGCCAGCAGCTTAGCCCGAAGGACTAGCGCCGTCGAGCAGTTCTTC
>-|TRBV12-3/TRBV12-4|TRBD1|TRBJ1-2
CASTTGAGYGYTF
TGTGCCAGCACTACAGGGGCCGGCTATGGCTACACCTTC
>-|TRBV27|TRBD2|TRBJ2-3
CASSFRLAGGPSTDTQYF
TGTGCCAGCAGTTTCCGACTAGCGGGGGGGCCTAGCACAGATACGCAGTATTTT
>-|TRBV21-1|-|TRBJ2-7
CASRKGQGCPYEQYF
TGTGCCAGCAGGAAGGGGCAGGGGTGCCCGTACGAGCAGTACTTC
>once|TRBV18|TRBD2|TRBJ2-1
CASSLETSGISYNEQFF
TGTGCCAGCTCACTTGAGACTAGCGGGATTTCGTACAATGAGCAGTTCTTC
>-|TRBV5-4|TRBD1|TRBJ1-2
CASSLGRDRRYGYTF
TGTGCCAGCAGCTTGGGACGGGACAGAAGATATGGCTACACCTTC
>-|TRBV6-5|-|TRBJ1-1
CASMRNGAGGTEAFF
TGTGCCAGCATGCGGAACGGGGCGGGGGGCACTGAAGCTTTCTTT
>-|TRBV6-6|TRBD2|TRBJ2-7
CASSYRRGSSYEQYF
TGTGCCAGCAGTTACCGGCGGGGGAGCTCCTACGAGCAGTACTTC
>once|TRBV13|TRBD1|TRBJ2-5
CASQSSLQGVQETQYF
TGTGCCAGCCAAAGCAGTCTACAGGGGGTTCAAGAGACCCAGTACTTC
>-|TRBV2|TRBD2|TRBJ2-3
CASSPWTSGSADTQYF
TGTGCCAGCAGCCCTTGGACTAGCGGGAGCGCAGATACGCAGTATTTT
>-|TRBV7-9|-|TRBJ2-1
CASSSQESQYNEQFF
TGTGCCAGCAGCTCCCAGGAATCGCAGTACAATGAGCAGTTCTTC
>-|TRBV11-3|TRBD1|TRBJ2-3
CASSSRQGSTDTQYF
TGTGCCAGCAGCTCCAGACAGGGATCCACAGATACGCAGTATTTT
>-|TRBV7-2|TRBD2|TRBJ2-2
CASSPLVTSGGTGELFF
TGTGCCAGCAGCCCTCTAGTGACTAGCGGGGGTACCGGGGAGCTGTTTTTT
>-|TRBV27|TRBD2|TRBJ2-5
CASSLSPPVAGGQETQYF
TGTGCCAGCAGTTTATCCCCGCCCGTAGCGGGAGGTCAAGAGACCCAGTACTTC
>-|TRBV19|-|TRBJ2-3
CASSLQGMSSPQYF
TGTGCCAGTAGTCTTCAGGGGATGTCTTCCCCGCAGTATTTT
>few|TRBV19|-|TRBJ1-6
CASSNRALGSPLHF
TGTGCCAGTAGTAACAGGGCCCTCGGTTCACCCCTCCACTTT
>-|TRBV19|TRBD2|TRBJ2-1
CASSRRLAGVDEQFF
TGTGCCAGTAGCCGCCGACTAGCGGGAGTCGATGAGCAGTTCTTC
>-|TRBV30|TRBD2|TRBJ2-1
CAWSGLAGGLGEQFF
TGTGCCTGGAGTGGGCTAGCGGGGGGGCTAGGGGAGCAGTTCTTC
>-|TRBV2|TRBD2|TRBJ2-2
CAITWRGGADTGELFF
TGTGCCATCACATGGCGCGGGGGGGCGGATACCGGGGAGCTGTTTTTT